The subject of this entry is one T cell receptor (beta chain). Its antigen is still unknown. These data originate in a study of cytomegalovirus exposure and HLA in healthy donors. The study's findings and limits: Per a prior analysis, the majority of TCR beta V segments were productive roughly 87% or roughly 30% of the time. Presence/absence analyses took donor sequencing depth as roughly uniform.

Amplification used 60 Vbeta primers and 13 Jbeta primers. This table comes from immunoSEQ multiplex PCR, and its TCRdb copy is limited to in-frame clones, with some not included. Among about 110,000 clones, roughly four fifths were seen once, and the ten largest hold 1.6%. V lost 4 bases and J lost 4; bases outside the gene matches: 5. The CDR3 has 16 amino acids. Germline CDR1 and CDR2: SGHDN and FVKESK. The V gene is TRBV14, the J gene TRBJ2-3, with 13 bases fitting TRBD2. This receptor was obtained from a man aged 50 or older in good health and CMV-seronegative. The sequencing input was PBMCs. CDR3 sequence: CASSPGLAGVSDTQYF. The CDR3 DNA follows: TGTGCCAGCAGCCCCGGACTAGCGGGAGTATCAGATACGCAGTATTTT. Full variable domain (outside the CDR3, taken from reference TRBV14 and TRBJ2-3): EAGVTQFPSHSVIEKGQTVTLRCDPISGHDNLYWYRRVMGKEIKFLLHFVKESKQDESGMPNNRFLAERTGGTYSTLKVQPAELEDSGVYFCASSPGLAGVSDTQYFGPGTRLTVL.